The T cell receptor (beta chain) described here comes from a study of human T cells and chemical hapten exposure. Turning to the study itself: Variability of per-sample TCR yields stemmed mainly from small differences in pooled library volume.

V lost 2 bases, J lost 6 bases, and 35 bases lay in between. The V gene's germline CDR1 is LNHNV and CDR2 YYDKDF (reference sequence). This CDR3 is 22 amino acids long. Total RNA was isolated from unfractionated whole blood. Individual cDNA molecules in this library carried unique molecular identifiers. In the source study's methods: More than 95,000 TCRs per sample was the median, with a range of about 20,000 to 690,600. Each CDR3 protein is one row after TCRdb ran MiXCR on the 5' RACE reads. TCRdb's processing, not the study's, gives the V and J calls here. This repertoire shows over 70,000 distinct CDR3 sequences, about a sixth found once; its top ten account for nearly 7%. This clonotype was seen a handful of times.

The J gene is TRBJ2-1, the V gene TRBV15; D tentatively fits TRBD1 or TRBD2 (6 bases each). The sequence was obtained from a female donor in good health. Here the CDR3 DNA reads TGTGCCACCAGCAGACCCGAGGGGCAGGGGACTTGGCCTAGCTCTTACCGCAATGAGCAGTTCTTC. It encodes CATSRPEGQGTWPSSYRNEQFF.